Here is one TCR beta chain with its context. Its antigen is currently not known. Qualities for individual bases were not recorded, and no much larger clone is one base off. This specimen's time point label, per the study, means: newly diagnosed GD, antithyroid drugs for less than 3 months. For both TCR sequencing and RNA sequencing, RNA was extracted from PBMCs in TRIzol. The diagnosis of Graves' disease followed American Thyroid Association guidelines. Recruitment of patients was carried out at an endocrinology department in Xi'an, China. From each patient, about 9 milliliters of peripheral blood was collected into an EDTA anticoagulant tube. Ficoll Paque Plus density gradient separation was used to isolate PBMCs, and no additional T cell sorting was done. RNA quality was checked with an Agilent 2100 Bioanalyzer and agarose gel, and concentration with a NanoDrop 2000. Including the terminal cysteine and phenylalanine, the CDR3 comprises 16 residues. Only the CDR3 portion is preserved as DNA: 48 bases, with reading frame beginning at the first base. Via the germline V gene, CDR1 is SGHVS and CDR2 FNYEAQ. V is trimmed back by 1 base and J by 7 bases, and the junction contains 8 bases that no gene match accounts for.

The library relied on multiplex PCR. TCRdb records Illumina HiSeq 4000 as the sequencer. iRepertoire HTBI primers and Arm-PCR amplification of CDR3 regions were used to construct TCR beta libraries. PCR products were gel purified before sequencing. The study's processing was this. A total of roughly 65 TRBV and 14 TRBJ segments were identified across samples and were used for gene usage analysis of CDR3 amino acid clonotypes. COPE and FqMerger were used to merge the filtered high-quality paired reads into contigs. BLAST was used to align contigs to IMGT TRBV, TRBD and TRBJ reference genes, and CDR3 was defined according to IMGT. Highly expanded clones were defined as clonotypes with a frequency above 0.1%. Shannon entropy was used to measure repertoire diversity, and the Gini coefficient was used to measure V-J evenness. A clonotype found in more than one individual was treated as public. TCRdb's own reprocessing of the public reads used fastp at Q25 and MiXCR and kept productive beta chains. When rows share a CDR3 protein, they turn into one entry using the most common DNA and genes. Clone size and V and J calls follow TCRdb, not the original study. Present in this sample are 450,000 to 700,000 distinct CDR3 sequences, roughly 13% of which were seen just once. The top ten clones comprise roughly 10% of the sample.

This sample was included in a study of regulatory T cells in long-lasting Graves disease (dated by TCRdb to the early 2020s). A note on the overall study: Patients with newly diagnosed Graves' disease had been on antithyroid drugs for under 3 months. Peripheral blood TCR sequencing and RNA sequencing compared persistent Graves' disease patients with newly diagnosed Graves' disease patients. The study was conducted in China and was registered as a clinical trial. A total of about 33 samples underwent TCR sequencing, from about 13 patients with persistent Graves' disease and 20 or so patients with newly diagnosed Graves' disease.

The full study reports these points: Persistent disease showed preferential use of TRBV28, TRBJ1-2 and TRBJ2-5, whereas newly diagnosed disease favored TRBV20-1 and TRBJ2-1. Peripheral blood alone was examined, since thyroid tissue, which constituted the primary lesion, could not be accessed. Lower TCR Shannon entropy and fewer highly expanded clones were observed in persistent Graves' disease patients than in newly diagnosed patients, which suggested clonal expansion. Only the TCR beta chain was sequenced and analyzed. The authors acknowledged the small sample size as a limitation that may reduce accuracy. A larger number of public clonotypes was shared among persistent patients (fewer than 3,000) than among newly diagnosed patients (roughly 930).

These same records also appear under a second study, on T cells in Graves' hyperthyroidism and ophthalmopathy. The second study, in turn, reports: Graves' hyperthyroidism was defined as stable when no progression to ophthalmopathy occurred over 18 months of follow-up. Hyperthyroidism patients were aged 18 to 65 years and newly diagnosed, with disease duration of less than 2 months. Patients with uncontrolled infections, other autoimmune diseases, pregnancy or lactation were excluded. Diagnoses were established on the basis of clinical symptoms, serum thyroxine and TRAb, thyroid ultrasound, and orbital computed tomography. For the first round of RT-PCR on the TCR CDR3, the HTBI primer set was used together with the Qiagen OneStep RT-PCR kit. Blood samples also contained most of the expanded thyroid clonotypes (frequency above 0.001), which suggests that blood repertoires may reflect thyroid immune responses. A 13 V-J signature model separated ophthalmopathy from stable hyperthyroidism, with roughly 88% sensitivity and approximately 81% specificity in cross-validation and 80%/75% in testing. In validation, progression to ophthalmopathy was predicted by the model with 55% to 71% sensitivity and 72.22% specificity, a median of roughly 6 months before onset. TCR V-J signatures able to tell the groups apart were searched for in a discovery cohort of 90 to 100 patients, of whom around 43 had Graves' ophthalmopathy and around 57 had stable Graves' hyperthyroidism. Prospective prediction of ophthalmopathy was tested in an independent validation cohort consisting of some 19 hyperthyroidism patients and approximately 16 patients who later progressed to ophthalmopathy. The 95 to 100 discovery patients were randomly divided into training and test sets at a 7:3 ratio. Thyroid tissue and blood T-cell repertoires from about six Graves' hyperthyroidism patients were also compared in the study. Following sampling, methimazole starting at 30 mg daily was given to hyperthyroidism patients, and high-dose intravenous methylprednisolone was given to ophthalmopathy patients. Libraries were constructed in a second round of multiplex PCR, after which size selection and purification were carried out. Paired-end sequencing of the libraries was performed with 100 bp reads on an Illumina HiSeq2000. SOAPnuke was used to process the raw data, throwing out any read that contained adapters or uncalled bases, had a mean Phred below 15, or lacked an exact constant-primer or identifier match. High-quality paired reads were merged using COPE v1.2.5, and each unique nucleotide sequence was defined as a clonotype. Clonotypes were aligned to IMGT TRBV, TRBD and TRBJ reference segments using MiTCR v1.1. The analysis was restricted to V-J combinations with a frequency above 0.0001, which together covered 99% to 99.2% of the repertoires. A TCS score was defined as the ratio of F50 (clonal expansion) to E x V (chaos), with BLOSUM62-based TCRdist applied between CDR3 peptides within each V-J. Welch's t-statistics and random forest reduced around 550 V-J features to 13, which were used in a naive Bayes classifier (R e1071). Sample size was not statistically predetermined, and blinding of investigators to group allocation was not performed. The paper describes TCR Vbeta CDR3 sequencing of 120 to 150 peripheral blood samples, made up of approximately 40 ophthalmopathy patients, 70 to 75 hyperthyroidism patients and around 17 progressor patients.

The sequencing here drew on peripheral blood mononuclear cells (PBMCs), taken at new diagnosis, from a patient treated with antithyroid drugs. The sequence was collected from a young man with Graves disease. Donor details come from another sample of the same person, matched by shared clones. This chain joins TRBV7-6 to TRBJ2-1; TRBD1 agrees with 9 junctional bases. The sequenced DNA: TGTGCCAGCAGCTTAGTCCCGACAGGGGGTAGGAATGAGCAGTTCTTC. The translation is CASSLVPTGGRNEQFF.